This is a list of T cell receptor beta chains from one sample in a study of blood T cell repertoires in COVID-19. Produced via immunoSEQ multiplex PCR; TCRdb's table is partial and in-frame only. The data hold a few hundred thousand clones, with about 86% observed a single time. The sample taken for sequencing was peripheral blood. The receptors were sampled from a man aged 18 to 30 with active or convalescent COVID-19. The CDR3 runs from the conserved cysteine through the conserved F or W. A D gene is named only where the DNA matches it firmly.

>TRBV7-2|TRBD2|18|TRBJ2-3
CASSPRGGGGYSTDTQYF
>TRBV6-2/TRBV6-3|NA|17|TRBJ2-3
CASSYSSTGRYTDTQYF
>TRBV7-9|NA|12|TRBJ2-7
CASNLGGYEQYF
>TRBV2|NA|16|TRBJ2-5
CASIIRPRGSGETQYF
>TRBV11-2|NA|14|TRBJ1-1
CASSLDPTITEAFF
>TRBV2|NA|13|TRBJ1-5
CASSDDRFLPQHF
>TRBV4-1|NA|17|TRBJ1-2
CASSQALQGRKDYGYTF
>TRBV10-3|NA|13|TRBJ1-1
CAISDHLSTEAFF
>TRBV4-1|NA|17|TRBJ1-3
CASSRHRSGVAGNTIYF
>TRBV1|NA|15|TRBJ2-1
CTSSQELRGGSEQFF
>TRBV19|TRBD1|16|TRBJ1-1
CASSTHQGTANTEAFF
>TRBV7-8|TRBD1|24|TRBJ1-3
CASSRPTQDRGPDRGSSAGNTIYF
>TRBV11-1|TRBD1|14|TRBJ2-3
CASSGWDREDTQYF
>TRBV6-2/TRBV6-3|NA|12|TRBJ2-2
CASSHSNGELFF
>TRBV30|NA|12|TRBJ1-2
CAWSGQGHGYTF
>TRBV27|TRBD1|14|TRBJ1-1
CASNPTGGYTEAFF
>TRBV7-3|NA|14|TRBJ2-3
CASSLGLFTDTQYF
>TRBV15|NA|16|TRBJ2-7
CATSRDSGQEVYEQYF
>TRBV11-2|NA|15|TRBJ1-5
CASSLSGSSNQPQHF
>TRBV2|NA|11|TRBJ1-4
CASSEIKKLFF
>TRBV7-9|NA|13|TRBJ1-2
CASSLGQGWRYTF
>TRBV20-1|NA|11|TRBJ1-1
CSPRVNTEAFF
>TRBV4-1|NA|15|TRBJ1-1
CASSQEQKGIGWAFF
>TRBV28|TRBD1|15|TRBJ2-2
CASSSGQASRGELFF
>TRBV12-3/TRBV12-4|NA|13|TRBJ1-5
CASSLQGPEPQHF
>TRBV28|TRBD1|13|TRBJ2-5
CASSSEARGPQYF
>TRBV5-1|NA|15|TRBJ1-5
CASSLSSGEMQPQHF
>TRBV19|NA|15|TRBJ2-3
CASKRQGRGTDTQYF
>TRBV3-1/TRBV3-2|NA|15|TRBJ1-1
CASSQGRRGNTEAFF
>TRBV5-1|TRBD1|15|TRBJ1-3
CASSLGDRDGNTIYF
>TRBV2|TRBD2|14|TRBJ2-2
CASSWTSGTGELFF
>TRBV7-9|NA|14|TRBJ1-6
CASSTTGKGSPLHF
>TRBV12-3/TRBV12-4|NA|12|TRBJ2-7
CASSPYSYEQYF
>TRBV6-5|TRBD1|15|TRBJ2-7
CASSPTGGLTYEQYF
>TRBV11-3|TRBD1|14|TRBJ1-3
CASSSWDRGNTIYF
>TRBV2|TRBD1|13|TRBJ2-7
CASSLTGDYEQYF
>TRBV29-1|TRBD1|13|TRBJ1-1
CSVSQGKNTEAFF
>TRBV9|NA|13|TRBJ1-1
CASSVAEVSEAFF
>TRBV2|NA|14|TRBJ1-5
CASTDLWSNQPQHF
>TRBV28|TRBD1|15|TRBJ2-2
CASSSGQGYTGELFF
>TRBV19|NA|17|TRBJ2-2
CASSIGQGEVITGELFF
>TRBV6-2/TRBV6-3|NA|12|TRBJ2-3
CASSRQVDTQYF
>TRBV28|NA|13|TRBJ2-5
CASSWQGRETQYF
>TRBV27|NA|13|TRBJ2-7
CASSPGVPYEQYF
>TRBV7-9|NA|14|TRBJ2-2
CASSLSVLTGELFF
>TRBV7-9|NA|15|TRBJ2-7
CASSLGQHSANEQYF
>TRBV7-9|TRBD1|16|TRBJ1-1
CASTDRGGRVNTEAFF
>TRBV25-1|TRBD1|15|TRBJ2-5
CASSLTGTGGETQYF
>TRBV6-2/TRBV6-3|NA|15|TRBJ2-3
CASSYPQVVTDTQYF
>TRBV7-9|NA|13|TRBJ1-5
CASRQGGNQPQHF
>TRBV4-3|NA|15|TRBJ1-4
CASSQGATGSEKLFF
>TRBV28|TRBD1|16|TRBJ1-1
CASSSTGKGLGTEAFF
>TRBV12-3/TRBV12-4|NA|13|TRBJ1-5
CASSFSENQPQHF
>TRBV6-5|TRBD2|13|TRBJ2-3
CASNRAGVDTQYF
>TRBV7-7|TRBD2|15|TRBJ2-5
CASSLGTGRQETQYF